This TCR beta chain appears in the sequencing data of a study of graft-versus-host responses after intestinal transplantation. The J segment lost 5 bases and the V segment lost 2 bases, leaving 8 bases of the junction unmatched. This CDR3 spans 15 amino acids. The V gene's germline CDR1 is SGHRS and CDR2 YFSETQ. Assay: immunoSEQ multiplex PCR; the TCRdb copy retains only in-frame clones and omits some. Of 80,000 or so clones listed, around 93% are singletons. Here the sequenced sample was PBMCs, taken 98 days after intestinal transplantation. The clonotype originates from a human patient who received an intestinal transplant, so some T cells may come from the graft donor. The genes are TRBV5-1 and TRBJ2-5; 8 bases map to TRBD1. The CDR3 coding sequence is TGCGCCAGCAGCTTTGGACAGGGCGAGGGGGAGACCCAGTACTTC. This encodes CASSFGQGEGETQYF.